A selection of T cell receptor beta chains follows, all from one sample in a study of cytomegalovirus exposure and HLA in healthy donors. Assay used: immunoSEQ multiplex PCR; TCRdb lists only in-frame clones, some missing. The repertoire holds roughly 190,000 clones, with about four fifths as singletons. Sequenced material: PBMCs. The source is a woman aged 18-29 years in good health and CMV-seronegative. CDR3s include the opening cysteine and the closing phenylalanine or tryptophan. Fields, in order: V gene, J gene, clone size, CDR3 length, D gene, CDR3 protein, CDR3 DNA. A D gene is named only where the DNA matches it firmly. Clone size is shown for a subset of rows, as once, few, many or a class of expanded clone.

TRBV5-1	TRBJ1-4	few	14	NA	CASSLVPGNEKLFF	TGCGCCAGCAGCTTGGTCCCCGGTAATGAAAAACTGTTTTTT
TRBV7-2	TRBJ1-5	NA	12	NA	CASSLTGQPQHF	TGTGCCAGCAGCTTGACGGGGCAGCCCCAGCATTTT
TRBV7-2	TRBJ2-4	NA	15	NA	CASSLEGRAKNIQYF	TGTGCCAGCAGCTTAGAGGGGAGGGCCAAAAACATTCAGTACTTC
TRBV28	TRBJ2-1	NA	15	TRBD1	CASSRTGPLYNEQFF	TGTGCCAGCAGTCGGACAGGGCCCCTCTACAATGAGCAGTTCTTC
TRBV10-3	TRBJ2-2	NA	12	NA	CAIRSRTGELFF	TGTGCCATCAGGAGCCGGACCGGGGAGCTGTTTTTT
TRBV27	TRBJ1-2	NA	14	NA	CASSLGTIIYGYTF	TGTGCCAGCAGTTTAGGGACAATCATCTATGGCTACACCTTC
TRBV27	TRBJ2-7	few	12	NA	CASSLSGYEQYF	TGTGCCAGCAGTTTATCCGGGTACGAGCAGTACTTC
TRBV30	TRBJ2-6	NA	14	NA	CAWTSDSGANVLTF	TGTGCCTGGACCTCAGACTCTGGGGCCAACGTCCTGACTTTC
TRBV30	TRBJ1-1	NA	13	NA	CAWSVTVNTEAFF	TGTGCCTGGAGTGTGACAGTGAACACTGAAGCTTTCTTT
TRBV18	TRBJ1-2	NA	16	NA	CASSPPGPRGLYGYTF	TGTGCCAGCTCACCACCCGGGCCTCGGGGACTCTATGGCTACACCTTC
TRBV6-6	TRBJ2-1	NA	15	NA	CASSPGAHAGNEQFF	TGTGCCAGCAGTCCAGGGGCCCACGCCGGTAATGAGCAGTTCTTC
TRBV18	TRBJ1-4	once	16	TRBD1	CASSPQDRGRNEKLFF	TGTGCCAGCTCACCACAGGACAGGGGTCGTAATGAAAAACTGTTTTTT
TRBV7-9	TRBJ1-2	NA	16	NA	CASSSYPSETNYGYTF	TGTGCCAGCAGCTCTTACCCCTCCGAGACTAACTATGGCTACACCTTC
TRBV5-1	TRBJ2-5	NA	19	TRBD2	CASSPIGTSGIRGQETQYF	TGCGCCAGCAGCCCTATCGGGACTAGCGGGATTCGCGGGCAAGAGACCCAGTACTTC
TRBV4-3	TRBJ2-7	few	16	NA	CASSQDRLDGSYEQYF	TGCGCCAGCAGCCAAGATCGGCTAGACGGGTCCTACGAGCAGTACTTC
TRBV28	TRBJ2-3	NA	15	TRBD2	CASGAPGLGTDTQYF	TGTGCCAGCGGGGCGCCGGGACTAGGCACAGATACGCAGTATTTT
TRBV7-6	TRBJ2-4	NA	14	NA	CASSLGGVKNIQYF	TGTGCCAGCAGCTTGGGCGGGGTCAAAAACATTCAGTACTTC
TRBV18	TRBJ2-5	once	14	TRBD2	CASSPQRGQETQYF	TGTGCCAGCTCACCTCAGCGGGGGCAAGAGACCCAGTACTTC
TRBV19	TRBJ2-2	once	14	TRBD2	CATRGAGDTGELFF	TGTGCCACCAGAGGAGCGGGAGACACCGGGGAGCTGTTTTTT
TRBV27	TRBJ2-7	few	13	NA	CASSLQGRYEQYF	TGTGCCAGCAGTTTGCAGGGGCGGTACGAGCAGTACTTC
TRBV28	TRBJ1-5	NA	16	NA	CASSLRQRESNQPQHF	TGTGCCAGCAGTTTACGTCAGAGGGAGAGCAATCAGCCCCAGCATTTT
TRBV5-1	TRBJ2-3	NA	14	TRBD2	CASSLEREADTQYF	TGCGCCAGCAGCTTGGAGCGGGAGGCGGATACGCAGTATTTT
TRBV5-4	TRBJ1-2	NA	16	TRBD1	CASSSGQGALSYGYTF	TGTGCCAGCAGTTCCGGACAGGGGGCCCTTAGCTATGGCTACACCTTC
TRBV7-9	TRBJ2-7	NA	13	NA	CSSSPDSWYEQYF	TGTTCCAGCAGCCCCGACAGTTGGTACGAGCAGTACTTC
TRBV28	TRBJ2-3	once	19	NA	CASSPLAELRPTSTDTQYF	TGTGCCAGCAGTCCTCTTGCGGAGCTAAGACCTACTAGCACAGATACGCAGTATTTT
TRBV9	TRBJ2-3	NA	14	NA	CASSVGLSTDTQYF	TGTGCCAGCAGCGTAGGACTCAGCACAGATACGCAGTATTTT
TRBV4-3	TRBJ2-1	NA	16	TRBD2	CASSRTGPRGDNEQFF	TGCGCCAGCAGCCGCACAGGCCCTCGGGGGGACAATGAGCAGTTCTTC
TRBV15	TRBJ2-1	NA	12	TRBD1	CATSRNRGGQFF	TGTGCCACCAGCAGAAACAGGGGTGGGCAGTTCTTC